One and the same sample provided the 13 T cell receptor beta chains below, sequenced in a study of a mutant IDH1 vaccine in newly diagnosed glioma. The repertoire was sequenced with immunoSEQ multiplex PCR; TCRdb's copy has only in-frame clones and lacks some. Of fewer than 65,000 clones detected, around 80% appear once; the ten largest clones hold around 1.9%. Time point defined: baseline, week 1 (first vaccination visit). Stated treatment: pre-vaccination baseline after standard-of-care therapy. The source material was PBMCs, sampled from a glioma patient treated with radiotherapy, temozolomide or both. Every receptor here comes from a woman aged 40 to 50 with glioma.

This CDR3 reads CASTDYSNQPQHF. The CDR3 bases are TGCGCCAGCACAGATTATAGCAATCAGCCCCAGCATTTT. The chain combines TRBV10-2 with TRBJ1-5; D call uncertain. V lost 7 bases and J lost 0, with 7 bases in between. This CDR3 is 13 amino acids long. Looked up from germline, CDR1 is WSHSY and CDR2 is SAAADI.

The chain carries TRBV11-2 and TRBJ1-5; 8 bases agree with TRBD1. The junction had 3 bases not matched to a gene; V was cut back by 2 bases and J by 9 bases. The CDR3 totals 13 residues. Germline CDR1 and CDR2: SGHAT and FQNNGV. The CDR3: CASSLTGGRPQHF. CDR3 DNA: TGTGCCAGCAGCTTAACAGGGGGGAGGCCCCAGCATTTT.

The chain recombines TRBV7-9 with TRBJ2-2; D remains unclear. CDR3 size: 13 residues. CDR1 and CDR2 (germline): SEHNR, FQNEAQ (reference sequence). V lost 9 bases and J 3 bases, leaving 11 bases between the germline ends. As DNA, the CDR3 is TGTGCCAGATCCGACTCGTACACCGGGGAGCTGTTTTTT. Protein: CARSDSYTGELFF.

V gene TRBV10-3 combines with J gene TRBJ1-3; unclear D gene. This CDR3 has 13 amino acids. Trimming cost V 5 bases and J 0 bases, with 5 bases left between them. CDR1 ENHRY and CDR2 SYGVKD come from the germline V gene. The CDR3 DNA is TGTGCCATCAGTACACTCTCTGGAAACACCATATATTTT. This translates into CAISTLSGNTIYF.

V and J are TRBV15 and TRBJ1-4; D not resolved. CDR1 is LNHNV and CDR2 is YYDKDF in the germline V gene (reference sequence). Trimming took off 1 base at V and 8 bases at J, with 17 bases between the two ends. This CDR3 is built from 16 residues. CDR3 region: CATSRATVPPGEKLFF. Written as DNA, the CDR3 is TGTGCCACCAGCAGAGCGACGGTTCCCCCGGGGGAAAAACTGTTTTTT.

The chain is built from TRBV10-3 and TRBJ1-2; unclear D gene. The length of the CDR3 is 14 residues. Trimming removed 6 bases at V and 3 bases at J, with 14 bases between. Germline lookup yields CDR1 ENHRY and CDR2 SYGVKD. The chain's CDR3 is CAIRTEGEYYGYTF. The CDR3 DNA is TGTGCCATCAGGACCGAGGGAGAGTACTATGGCTACACCTTC.

This clone showed up just a few times. The chain has TRBV27 and TRBJ2-7; 8 nucleotides align to TRBD1. Trimming removed 6 bases from V and 0 bases from J; junction bases left unmatched: 10. Germline V gene data show CDR1 as MNHEY and CDR2 as SMNVEV (reference sequence). CDR3 size: 16 residues. The CDR3 region has the DNA TGTGCCAGCAGATTGAGCCCCGGGACAGGCTCCTACGAGCAGTACTTC. As protein: CASRLSPGTGSYEQYF.

The V gene is TRBV7-9, the J gene TRBJ1-3; the D is unclear. The CDR3 is made up of 15 amino acids. Trimming took 5 bases from V and 0 from J, leaving 11 bases between them. The germline CDR1 and CDR2 sequences are SEHNR and FQNEAQ (reference sequence). CDR3 protein: CASSPTHSSGNTIYF. CDR3 coding DNA: TGTGCCAGCAGCCCCACCCACTCCTCTGGAAACACCATATATTTT.

CDR3: CASSQEGLAGEVEQFF. CDR3 DNA sequence: TGTGCCAGCAGCCAAGAAGGGCTAGCGGGGGAGGTTGAGCAGTTCTTC. J is TRBJ2-1 and V is TRBV4-2; 10 bases match TRBD2. This CDR3 comprises 16 residues. Looked up from germline, CDR1 is LGHNA and CDR2 is YNFKEQ. V shed 0 bases and J 9 bases; nucleotides not matched to a gene: 8.

CDR3 sequence (DNA): TGTGCCAGCAGTGACCTTGTAGGGAGATTCTATGGCTACACCTTC. Translating gives CASSDLVGRFYGYTF. The chain has TRBV25-1 and TRBJ1-2; D is unclear. Deletions cut 3 bases from V and 4 bases from J, with 15 bases between. This CDR3 contains 15 residues. Germline CDR1 is MGHDK and CDR2 is SYGVNS.

CDR3 sequence: CAWSERRDSGIHGYTF. CDR3 DNA: TGTGCCTGGAGCGAACGCCGGGACAGTGGGATTCATGGCTACACCTTC. The chain links TRBV30 to TRBJ1-2, with 7 bases fitting TRBD1. Germline CDR1 GTSNPN, CDR2 SVGIG (reference sequence). Trimming took 3 bases from V and 6 from J; bases not matched to a gene: 16. This CDR3 contains 16 residues.

This chain's CDR3 is CASSTDPFDRSIETQYF. The CDR3 nucleotides are TGTGCCAGCAGCACCGATCCCTTTGACAGGTCCATAGAGACCCAGTACTTC. This chain joins TRBV9 and TRBJ2-5; possible D gene TRBD1, 6 bases. The CDR3 has 17 residues. From germline, CDR1 is SGDLS and CDR2 YYNGEE. Trimming removed 4 bases at V and 4 bases at J, with 23 bases between.

This clone has a single count. This chain uses TRBV25-1 with TRBJ1-2; D not certain. The CDR3 sequence is 13 residues long. The germline V and J ends were trimmed by 3 bases and 2 bases, with 7 bases remaining between them. Germline lookup yields CDR1 MGHDK and CDR2 SYGVNS. CDR3 residues: CASSEHLNYGYTF. The CDR3 DNA is TGTGCCAGCAGTGAGCACCTCAACTATGGCTACACCTTC.